The 9 T cell receptor beta chains listed next were all sequenced from one sample in a study of neurological immune-mediated disorders. MiXCR was run by TCRdb on the 5' RACE reads, yielding one entry per CDR3 protein. The sample has around 78,000 distinct CDR3 sequences; about 15% are singletons. The sequencing sample was made of PBMCs. The source of these receptors is a woman in her forties in good health.

Ten or more counts support this clonotype. The chain joins TRBV14 to TRBJ2-2; D gene ambiguous. The V gene lost 1 base and the J gene lost 0 bases, with 9 bases spanning the gap. The germline gives CDR1 SGHDN, CDR2 FVKESK. The length of the CDR3 is 16 residues. CDR3 protein: CASSQGASANTGELFF. DNA of the CDR3: TGTGCCAGCAGCCAAGGGGCCAGCGCGAACACCGGGGAGCTGTTTTTT.

For the CDR3, the DNA is TGTGCCAGCTCATTCGAGACGGGGAACACTGAAGCTTTCTTT. Translation gives CASSFETGNTEAFF. The rearrangement joins TRBV18 to TRBJ1-1; D gene uncertain. Germline assignment: CDR1 KGHSH and CDR2 LQKENI. The CDR3 is made up of 14 amino acids. V lost 5 bases, J lost 1 base, and 11 bases lay in between. The full variable domain, in which reference TRBV18 and TRBJ1-1 provide the parts outside the CDR3, is NAGVMQNPRHLVRRRGQEARLRCSPMKGHSHVYWYRQLPEEGLKFMVYLQKENIIDESGMPKERFSAEFPKEGPSILRIQQVVRGDSAAYFCASSFETGNTEAFFGQGTRLTVV.

This clonotype was counted at least ten times. The chain uses TRBV11-2 and TRBJ2-3, with a weak D call TRBD2 (5 bases). The CDR3 consists of 14 residues. Trimming removed 1 base from V and 8 bases from J, with 13 bases in between. Germline CDR1 is SGHAT and CDR2 is FQNNGV. The CDR3 region has the DNA TGTGCCAGCAGCTTAGGGCTAGAAGCGGCTACGCAGTATTTT. Its translation: CASSLGLEAATQYF.

This clonotype appeared many times. CDR3 in DNA: TGTGCCAGTGAGAGTGGACAGGAGGGGCAGCCCCAGCATTTT. Protein sequence: CASESGQEGQPQHF. This chain uses TRBV2 with TRBJ1-5; 7 nucleotides agree with TRBD1. This CDR3 region has 14 residues. With 9 bases clipped from V and 7 bases from J, the junction kept 12 bases outside the gene matches. Germline V gene sequence: CDR1 SNHLY, CDR2 FYNNEI.

This clonotype was counted at least ten times. The chain couples TRBV6-2 or TRBV6-3 to TRBJ1-5; 9 positions agree with TRBD1. V gave up 8 bases and J gave up 4 bases; unmatched junction bases: 9. The CDR3 is 15 residues long. Germline loops: CDR1 MNHEY, CDR2 SVGEGT. CDR3 loop: CASRTGVEFNQPQHF. The DNA for the CDR3 is TGTGCCAGCCGGACAGGGGTTGAGTTTAATCAGCCCCAGCATTTT.

V and J are TRBV5-1 and TRBJ2-3; 9 bases line up with TRBD1. The CDR3 extends over 17 amino acids. Germline V gene lookup returns CDR1 SGHRS and CDR2 YFSETQ. V shed 0 bases and J 0 bases; nucleotides not matched to a gene: 5. In DNA form, the CDR3 reads TGCGCCAGCAGCTTGGGACTGGGACAGGGAAGCACAGATACGCAGTATTTT. It translates to CASSLGLGQGSTDTQYF.

The gene calls are TRBV6-2 or TRBV6-3 and TRBJ1-6; 9 positions match TRBD1. This CDR3 region has 17 residues. Germline-derived CDR1 and CDR2 are MNHEY and SVGEGT. With V trimmed by 5 bases and J by 7 bases, 12 bases remained unmatched. The CDR3 nucleotides are TGTGCCAGCAGTCCCACGGGACAGGGCTTCACGAATTCACCCCTCCACTTT. Translation: CASSPTGQGFTNSPLHF.

This clonotype showed up many times. CDR3 sequence (DNA): TGTGCCAGCAGCCTCGAGTTGACAGGGATTTACGAGCAGTACTTC. Protein product: CASSLELTGIYEQYF. V and J are TRBV11-2 and TRBJ2-7; 7 bases agree with TRBD1. With V trimmed by 5 bases and J by 4 bases, 11 bases remained unmatched. The CDR3 runs 15 residues. The germline V gene has CDR1 SGHAT and CDR2 FQNNGV.

This clonotype was found many times. The V gene is TRBV7-8, the J gene TRBJ1-1; TRBD1 agrees at 8 bases. J gave up 11 bases and V 5 bases, and 19 bases lay outside the gene matches. The CDR3 loop spans 16 amino acids. Germline V gives CDR1 SGHVS, CDR2 FQNEAQ. CDR3 region: CASSTKLGDRNLGAFF. CDR3 nucleotide sequence: TGTGCCAGCAGCACGAAATTGGGGGACAGGAACTTAGGGGCTTTCTTT.